These 21 T cell receptor beta chains share one sample of origin, sequenced in a study of cytomegalovirus exposure and HLA in healthy donors. The PCR had 60 Vbeta and 13 Jbeta primers. Assay: immunoSEQ multiplex PCR; the TCRdb copy retains only in-frame clones and omits some. The sample records roughly 140,000 clones, roughly 75% being singletons. The sequencing sample was made of PBMCs. The source is a man aged 18 to 30 in good health and CMV-seronegative.

The chain carries TRBV6-1 and TRBJ1-1; maybe TRBD1 (6 bases). V was shortened by 3 bases and J by 6 bases, with 11 bases between the two germline ends. The CDR3 extends over 13 amino acids. Looked up from germline, CDR1 is MNHNS and CDR2 is SASEGT. CDR3 nucleotide sequence: TGTGCCAGCAGTGATGGACAGTCGGCTGAAGCTTTCTTT. As protein: CASSDGQSAEAFF.

J is TRBJ2-5 and V is TRBV18; D remains ambiguous. The CDR3 runs to 15 residues. The germline V gene has CDR1 KGHSH and CDR2 LQKENI. V was shortened by 4 bases and J by 0 bases, with 12 bases between the two germline ends. Written as DNA, the CDR3 is TGTGCCAGCTCACGACCCCCTCCGTACCAAGAGACCCAGTACTTC. Translation gives CASSRPPPYQETQYF. The full variable domain, its missing parts supplied by reference TRBV18 and TRBJ2-5, is NAGVMQNPRHLVRRRGQEARLRCSPMKGHSHVYWYRQLPEEGLKFMVYLQKENIIDESGMPKERFSAEFPKEGPSILRIQQVVRGDSAAYFCASSRPPPYQETQYFGPGTRLLVL.

The chain is built from TRBV7-2 and TRBJ2-1; D might be TRBD2 (5 bases). Per germline, CDR1 SGHTA and CDR2 FQGNSA. The CDR3 extends over 15 amino acids. V lost 4 bases, J lost 0 bases, and 10 bases lay in between. The CDR3 sequence is CASSSGSVSYNEQFF. CDR3 nucleotide sequence: TGTGCCAGCAGCTCGGGGAGCGTCTCCTACAATGAGCAGTTCTTC.

The CDR3 region is CASSQDGTGNQPQHF. The CDR3 bases are TGCGCCAGCAGCCAAGATGGGACAGGCAATCAGCCCCAGCATTTT. The rearrangement links TRBV4-3 to TRBJ1-5, with 7 nucleotides matching TRBD1. The J segment lost 2 bases and the V segment lost 0 bases, leaving 1 base of the junction unmatched. The CDR3 totals 15 residues. Germline assignment: CDR1 LGHNA and CDR2 YSLEER.

The chain links TRBV5-1 to TRBJ2-5; 7 nucleotides line up with TRBD1. The CDR3 length is 14 residues. V was clipped by 2 bases and J by 1 base; unmatched bases: 2. CDR1 SGHRS and CDR2 YFSETQ come from the germline V gene. CDR3 protein: CASSFDRAQETQYF. The CDR3 DNA is TGCGCCAGCAGCTTCGACAGGGCCCAAGAGACCCAGTACTTC.

V usage is TRBV5-5 and J usage is TRBJ2-7, with unresolved D. V gave up 2 bases and J gave up 0 bases, with 9 bases separating them. The CDR3 sequence is 14 residues long. Looked up from germline, CDR1 is SGHKS and CDR2 is YYEKEE (reference sequence). This chain's CDR3 is CASSFSVSSYEQYF. The CDR3, as DNA: TGTGCCAGCAGCTTTTCCGTGAGCTCCTACGAGCAGTACTTC.

V and J are TRBV5-6 and TRBJ2-2; weak D call: TRBD2 (7 bases). The germline gives CDR1 SGHDT, CDR2 YYEEEE. This CDR3 has 15 amino acids. V shed 2 bases and J shed 3 bases, with 11 bases lying between them. CDR3 sequence reads: CASSFGGRDTGELFF. The CDR3 nucleotides read TGTGCCAGCAGCTTCGGGGGGCGAGACACCGGGGAGCTGTTTTTT.

The chain uses TRBV9 and TRBJ2-7; D is possibly TRBD2 (5 bases). The CDR3 is made up of 15 amino acids. CDR1 and CDR2 (germline): SGDLS, YYNGEE. V shed 0 bases and J shed 1 base, with 11 bases lying between them. The CDR3 here is CASSVASGGSYEQYF. The CDR3 DNA reads TGTGCCAGCAGCGTAGCCAGCGGCGGGTCCTACGAGCAGTACTTC.

This chain connects TRBV7-2 to TRBJ2-2; D not certain. Germline V gene lookup returns CDR1 SGHTA and CDR2 FQGNSA. CDR3 length: 15 amino acids. V gave up 7 bases and J gave up 0 bases, with 12 bases separating them. CDR3 nucleotide sequence: TGTGCCAGCATCCCGATAGATTCGAACACCGGGGAGCTGTTTTTT. Translated: CASIPIDSNTGELFF. Together with reference TRBV7-2 and TRBJ2-2, the CDR3 gives the full variable domain: GAGVSQSPSNKVTEKGKDVELRCDPISGHTALYWYRQSLGQGLEFLIYFQGNSAPDKSGLPSDRFSAERTGGSVSTLTIQRTQQEDSAVYLCASIPIDSNTGELFFGEGSRLTVL.

V usage is TRBV4-3 and J usage is TRBJ2-2, with 9 bases identical to TRBD2. Germline values: CDR1 LGHNA, CDR2 YSLEER. V dropped 2 bases and J dropped 7; count of bases not matched to a gene: 11. The CDR3 covers 17 residues. The CDR3 is CASSQKDGGRAIGELFF. CDR3 nucleotides: TGCGCCAGCAGCCAAAAAGACGGCGGGAGGGCCATCGGGGAGCTGTTTTTT.

J is TRBJ2-3 and V is TRBV27; 8 bases are shared with TRBD1. V gave up 9 bases and J gave up 1 base; unmatched junction bases: 3. Germline V gene sequence: CDR1 MNHEY, CDR2 SMNVEV (reference sequence). The CDR3 spans 13 residues. The CDR3 nucleotides read TGTGCCAGTGAGGGACAGGGCACAGATACGCAGTATTTT. This encodes CASEGQGTDTQYF.

This chain joins TRBV4-3 and TRBJ2-7, with 7 bases that match TRBD2. Trimming at V came to 0 bases and at J to 7 bases, leaving 9 bases not matched to a gene. Germline CDR1 and CDR2: LGHNA and YSLEER. The CDR3 has 15 residues. CDR3: CASSQDRAGWWEQYF. CDR3 bases: TGCGCCAGCAGCCAAGACCGAGCGGGGTGGTGGGAGCAGTACTTC.

The chain is built from TRBV6-6 and TRBJ1-1; possible D gene TRBD1, 5 bases. The CDR3 runs 13 residues. Germline V CDR1 and CDR2: MNHNY, SVGAGI (reference sequence). V lost 0 bases and J lost 8, with 10 bases in between. This CDR3 reads CASSYSIKGEAFF. The CDR3 coding sequence is TGTGCCAGCAGTTACTCGATTAAGGGGGAAGCTTTCTTT.

The chain employs TRBV10-3 and TRBJ2-5, with 12 bases matching TRBD2. The end of the DNA is better explained by TRBJ2-7, so the J call may be wrong. This CDR3 is built from 15 residues. Germline V gene data show CDR1 as ENHRY and CDR2 as SYGVKD. CDR3 in DNA: TGTGCCATCAGTGGACTAGCGGGAGTTGCCGACGAGCAGTACTTC. This gives the protein CAISGLAGVADEQYF.

The CDR3 sequence is CSVPLGVIEETQYF. The CDR3 DNA reads as TGCAGCGTTCCCCTCGGTGTGATAGAAGAGACCCAGTACTTC. This chain joins TRBV29-1 and TRBJ2-5; no firm D call. The CDR3 sequence is 14 residues long. Germline CDR1 and CDR2: SQVTM and ANQGSEA. The V gene lost 5 bases and the J gene lost 3 bases, with 16 bases spanning the gap.

V gene TRBV18 combines with J gene TRBJ2-2; the match to TRBD1 covers 11 bases. Trimming at V came to 2 bases and at J to 5 bases, leaving 4 bases not matched to a gene. This CDR3 has 16 residues. Germline V lookup: CDR1 KGHSH, CDR2 LQKENI. The CDR3 loop is CASSPFRDRGTGELFF. As DNA, the CDR3 is TGTGCCAGCTCACCATTCCGGGACAGGGGGACCGGGGAGCTGTTTTTT.

V and J are TRBV9 and TRBJ2-5; 10 bases are a match to TRBD2. Near its end, the DNA agrees better with TRBJ2-7, so the J call may be wrong. The CDR3 spans 15 residues. The germline V gene has CDR1 SGDLS and CDR2 YYNGEE. The CDR3 DNA sequence: TGTGCCAGCAGCGGAACTAGCGGGGACTCCTACGAGCAGTACTTC. It encodes CASSGTSGDSYEQYF.

In DNA, the CDR3 is TGTGCCAGCTCACCAAGAGAGGAAGAGACCCAGTACTTC. This encodes CASSPREEETQYF. The V gene is TRBV18, the J gene TRBJ2-5, with unresolved D. Trimming removed 2 bases from V and 3 bases from J, with 7 bases in between. Germline V gene data show CDR1 as KGHSH and CDR2 as LQKENI. This CDR3 has 13 amino acids.

Here the CDR3 DNA reads TGTGCCAGCCAGACTAGCGGGATAACCGGGGAGCTGTTTTTT. Translating it yields CASQTSGITGELFF. This chain uses TRBV7-9 with TRBJ2-2; 11 bases map to TRBD2. Germline CDR1 SEHNR, CDR2 FQNEAQ (reference sequence). The CDR3 runs to 14 residues. V gave up 8 bases and J gave up 5 bases; unmatched junction bases: 4.

V and J are TRBV7-2 and TRBJ1-5; 11 bases agree with TRBD1. Unmatched junction bases numbered 4, after V lost 6 bases and J lost 6 bases. Germline-derived CDR1 and CDR2 are SGHTA and FQGNSA. CDR3 size: 14 residues. This chain's CDR3 is CASSGTGGTQPQHF. The CDR3, as DNA: TGTGCCAGCAGTGGGACAGGGGGAACTCAGCCCCAGCATTTT.

This chain uses TRBV7-9 with TRBJ2-5; D may be TRBD2 (5 bases). V lost 1 base, J lost 7 bases, and 13 bases lay in between. This CDR3 spans 14 amino acids. Germline V gives CDR1 SEHNR, CDR2 FQNEAQ (reference sequence). CDR3 nucleotide sequence: TGTGCCAGCAGCTTAGTTTCGGTCGGGGTGACCCAGTACTTC. Translated, it gives CASSLVSVGVTQYF.